The 27 T cell receptor beta chains reported below all come from one sample, sequenced in a study of identifying expanded T cells in peripheral blood. Data came from immunoSEQ multiplex PCR; TCRdb stores just in-frame clones and leaves some out. Here the sample spans tens of thousands of clones, roughly four fifths being singletons. The sample taken for sequencing was blood. The receptors stem from a person between 18 and 75 years old in good health.

The V and J genes are TRBV10-3 and TRBJ1-3, with 10 bases fitting TRBD1. Germline trimming cut 8 bases from V and 0 bases from J; bases unmatched to any gene: 4. The CDR3 consists of 15 residues. In germline, CDR1 is ENHRY, CDR2 SYGVKD. CDR3 bases: TGTGCCATCGGGACAGGGGAATTCTCTGGAAACACCATATATTTT. It translates to CAIGTGEFSGNTIYF.

The chain is built from TRBV7-2 and TRBJ2-7; D is ambiguous. Trimming stripped 3 bases from V and 6 bases from J, with 12 bases between. Germline CDR1 is SGHTA and CDR2 is FQGNSA. The CDR3 loop spans 13 amino acids. For the CDR3, the DNA is TGTGCCAGCAGCTTTAGTCCTGGAGTCGAGCAGTACTTC. Its translation: CASSFSPGVEQYF.

The genes are TRBV27 and TRBJ1-2; D remains unclear. The CDR3 has 12 amino acids. V lost 8 bases, J lost 1 base, and 8 bases lay in between. Germline loops: CDR1 MNHEY, CDR2 SMNVEV (reference sequence). CDR3 nucleotide sequence: TGTGCCAGCTCTGATTATAACTATGGCTACACCTTC. This gives the protein CASSDYNYGYTF.

This sequence joins TRBV6-1 and TRBJ1-5; D perhaps matches TRBD1 (6 bases). The CDR3 length is 15 residues. Germline lookup yields CDR1 MNHNS and CDR2 SASEGT. V was shortened by 3 bases and J by 6 bases, with 15 bases between the two germline ends. This CDR3 reads CASSDYLRGGQPQHF. In DNA, the CDR3 is TGTGCCAGCAGTGATTATTTGAGAGGGGGTCAGCCCCAGCATTTT.

V is TRBV4-1 and J is TRBJ1-1; no firm D call. CDR1 is MGHRA and CDR2 is YSYEKL in the germline V gene. The ends were cut back, 6 bases at V and 2 bases at J, with 16 bases in the middle. This CDR3 is 15 amino acids long. CDR3 nucleotides: TGCGCCAGCAGTCTAGGTTATGGTGGAAACACTGAAGCTTTCTTT. It yields the protein CASSLGYGGNTEAFF.

The chain uses TRBV6-5 and TRBJ1-1; D gene uncertain. In germline, CDR1 is MNHEY, CDR2 SVGAGI. CDR3 length: 15 residues. V lost 5 bases and J 3 bases, leaving 16 bases between the germline ends. The CDR3 region is CASSSPKGWDTEAFF. CDR3 bases: TGTGCCAGCAGTAGCCCGAAGGGTTGGGACACTGAAGCTTTCTTT.

This CDR3 reads CASSVRGRDNEQFF. The CDR3 coding sequence is TGTGCCAGCAGCGTAAGGGGGAGGGACAATGAGCAGTTCTTC. The J gene is TRBJ2-1, the V gene TRBV9; tentative D call: TRBD2 (7 bases). V lost 1 base and J lost 5, with 10 bases in between. Germline V gives CDR1 SGDLS, CDR2 YYNGEE. The CDR3 is 14 residues long.

V gene TRBV9 combines with J gene TRBJ2-3, with TRBD1 identical over 7 bases. Germline lookup yields CDR1 SGDLS and CDR2 YYNGEE. The CDR3 sequence is 15 residues long. V lost 2 bases, J lost 2 bases, and 5 bases stayed unmatched. The CDR3 is CASSVLQGTTDTQYF. CDR3 in DNA: TGTGCCAGCAGCGTCCTACAGGGGACCACAGATACGCAGTATTTT.

DNA for the CDR3: TGTGCCAGCAGCTTAGGAGCGGGAGCTCGCGAGCAGTACTTC. Its protein is CASSLGAGAREQYF. The chain couples TRBV13 to TRBJ2-7; 8 bases line up with TRBD2. The germline CDR1 and CDR2 sequences are PRHDT and FYEKMQ (reference sequence). Trimming cost V 0 bases and J 6 bases; bases outside gene matches: 4. The CDR3 has 14 residues.

This chain joins TRBV6-1 and TRBJ1-1; D gene uncertain. V lost 7 bases and J 4 bases, leaving 19 bases between the germline ends. The CDR3 runs 15 residues. The V gene's germline CDR1 is MNHNS and CDR2 SASEGT. The CDR3 is CASTGGRFFGTEAFF. The CDR3, as DNA: TGTGCCAGCACTGGAGGGAGGTTCTTCGGCACTGAAGCTTTCTTT.

CDR3 residues: CASSPVRAGVETQYF. In DNA form, the CDR3 reads TGTGCCAGCTCCCCCGTTCGGGCAGGTGTGGAGACCCAGTACTTC. This chain joins TRBV18 and TRBJ2-5; no firm D call. From germline, CDR1 is KGHSH and CDR2 LQKENI. Deletions cut 6 bases from V and 5 bases from J, with 19 bases between. This CDR3 comprises 15 residues.

This clone showed up just once. V gene TRBV10-3 combines with J gene TRBJ2-3; D is ambiguous. The germline V gene encodes CDR1 ENHRY and CDR2 SYGVKD. Trimming cost V 3 bases and J 3 bases, with 7 bases left between them. This CDR3 is 13 amino acids long. CDR3 sequence: CAISDLGTDTQYF. The CDR3, as DNA: TGTGCCATCAGTGATCTGGGTACAGATACGCAGTATTTT.

The chain is built from TRBV6-5 and TRBJ2-2; 7 nucleotides agree with TRBD1. The V gene end was trimmed by 4 bases and the J gene end by 5 bases; junction bases not matched to a gene: 4. The CDR3 has 14 residues. From germline, CDR1 is MNHEY and CDR2 SVGAGI. The CDR3 loop reads CASSWGRGTGELFF. As DNA, the CDR3 is TGTGCCAGCAGTTGGGGCAGGGGGACCGGGGAGCTGTTTTTT.

CDR3 residues: CSAMRETQYF. The DNA of the CDR3 is TGCAGTGCAATGAGGGAGACCCAGTACTTC. The genes are TRBV20-1 and TRBJ2-5; D uncertain. The CDR3 has 10 amino acids. The ends were cut back, 6 bases at V and 5 bases at J, with 7 bases in the middle. Per germline, CDR1 DFQATT and CDR2 SNEGSKA (reference sequence).

J is TRBJ1-6 and V is TRBV28; 7 bases are shared with TRBD1. The CDR3 is 16 amino acids. Germline loops: CDR1 MDHEN, CDR2 SYDVKM. The junction had 8 bases not matched to a gene; V was cut back by 7 bases and J by 2 bases. CDR3 amino acids: CASTPGGGPYNSPLHF. CDR3 sequence (DNA): TGTGCCAGCACCCCAGGGGGAGGGCCCTATAATTCACCCCTCCACTTT.

This clone appeared a single time. The V call is TRBV19, the J call TRBJ2-7; D gene unclear. Germline V CDR1 and CDR2: LNHDA, SQIVND (reference sequence). V dropped 3 bases and J dropped 5 bases, with 14 bases sitting between them. The CDR3 totals 14 residues. The CDR3 reads CASSMSRFLDEQYF. CDR3 bases: TGTGCCAGTAGTATGTCGCGTTTCCTTGACGAGCAGTACTTC.

The chain joins TRBV5-1 to TRBJ1-1; D gene uncertain. Looked up from germline, CDR1 is SGHRS and CDR2 is YFSETQ. V shed 1 base and J shed 4 bases, with 11 bases lying between them. CDR3 length: 14 residues. The CDR3 region has the DNA TGCGCCAGCAGCTTGAGGGCAGAGGGCACTGAAGCTTTCTTT. It yields the protein CASSLRAEGTEAFF.

This chain links TRBV6-4 with TRBJ2-1, with 7 bases matching TRBD2. Germline V gene sequence: CDR1 MRHNA, CDR2 SNTAGT. CDR3 length equals 16 residues. J lost 0 bases, V lost 6 bases, and 8 bases had no gene match. CDR3 protein: CASSPPKRDSYNEQFF. The CDR3 DNA sequence: TGTGCCAGCAGCCCCCCTAAGCGGGACTCCTACAATGAGCAGTTCTTC.

This clone occurred a few times. This chain joins TRBV19 and TRBJ1-4, with 8 bases that match TRBD1. Germline CDR1 is LNHDA and CDR2 is SQIVND (reference sequence). This CDR3 spans 15 amino acids. Germline trimming cut 7 bases from V and 4 bases from J; bases unmatched to any gene: 8. The CDR3 region has the DNA TGTGCCAGTAACCCGACAGGGGCCCGTAATGAAAAACTGTTTTTT. Protein product: CASNPTGARNEKLFF.

V and J are TRBV7-9 and TRBJ2-5; tentative D call: TRBD1 (6 bases). The germline gives CDR1 SEHNR, CDR2 FQNEAQ (reference sequence). This CDR3 spans 14 amino acids. Trimming cost V 2 bases and J 1 base, with 8 bases left between them. The CDR3 sequence: CASSLPGVQETQYF. Here the CDR3 DNA reads TGTGCCAGCAGCTTACCAGGGGTCCAAGAGACCCAGTACTTC.

The rearrangement joins TRBV15 to TRBJ2-2, with no clear D. Germline loops: CDR1 LNHNV, CDR2 YYDKDF (reference sequence). Trimming pared 9 bases from V and 4 bases from J, leaving 15 bases between. This CDR3 region has 14 residues. For the CDR3, the DNA is TGTGCCACTAGGGTTTTCTCGGGCACCGGGGAGCTGTTTTTT. Amino acids: CATRVFSGTGELFF.

This chain joins TRBV4-3 and TRBJ1-3, with no clear D. The germline V gene encodes CDR1 LGHNA and CDR2 YSLEER. V was cut by 0 bases and J by 0 bases, with 12 bases left in between. There are 17 residues in the CDR3. CDR3 residues: CASSQERAVLSGNTIYF. CDR3 nucleotide sequence: TGCGCCAGCAGCCAAGAAAGGGCAGTCCTCTCTGGAAACACCATATATTTT.

The chain employs TRBV27 and TRBJ1-2; the D gene is possibly TRBD1 (6 bases). This CDR3 comprises 15 residues. Germline V CDR1 and CDR2: MNHEY, SMNVEV (reference sequence). Trimming removed 6 bases at V and 2 bases at J, with 16 bases between. CDR3 DNA sequence: TGTGCCAGCAGGCTTGAGTCAGGGGTGAACTATGGCTACACCTTC. This gives the protein CASRLESGVNYGYTF.

The rearrangement joins TRBV11-2 to TRBJ2-1, with D possibly TRBD2 on 6 matching bases. The V gene lost 4 bases and the J gene lost 0 bases, with 13 bases spanning the gap. Germline V gene lookup returns CDR1 SGHAT and CDR2 FQNNGV. There are 16 residues in the CDR3. The CDR3 reads CASSWGSSVSYNEQFF. DNA for the CDR3: TGTGCCAGCAGCTGGGGCTCTAGCGTCTCCTACAATGAGCAGTTCTTC.

The chain joins TRBV5-1 to TRBJ1-1, with a weak D call TRBD1 (6 bases). Trimming left V 0 bases short and J 4 bases short, with 16 bases between. The CDR3 has 16 residues. Germline V gene sequence: CDR1 SGHRS, CDR2 YFSETQ. CDR3 in amino acids: CASSLGGGTWGTEAFF. In nucleotides, the CDR3 is TGCGCCAGCAGCTTGGGAGGGGGTACGTGGGGCACTGAAGCTTTCTTT.

The gene calls are TRBV7-2 and TRBJ2-3; 13 nucleotides match TRBD2. The V segment lost 5 bases and the J segment 6 bases; nucleotides outside the gene matches: 8. Germline CDR1 SGHTA, CDR2 FQGNSA. The CDR3 contains 16 residues. CDR3 in DNA: TGTGCCAGCAGCCTAACTAGCGGGAGGGCCGTGGATACGCAGTATTTT. Residues: CASSLTSGRAVDTQYF.

The gene calls are TRBV7-3 and TRBJ2-5; D not resolved. Trimming shortened V by 3 bases and J by 5 bases, and 4 bases separated the two germline ends. CDR3 length: 11 residues. Germline V gene data show CDR1 as SGHTA and CDR2 as FQGTGA. The CDR3 region is CASSLYETQYF. CDR3 in DNA: TGTGCCAGCAGCTTGTATGAGACCCAGTACTTC. The full variable domain, rest sourced from reference TRBV7-3 and TRBJ2-5, is GAGVSQTPSNKVTEKGKYVELRCDPISGHTALYWYRQSLGQGPEFLIYFQGTGAADDSGLPNDRFFAVRPEGSVSTLKIQRTERGDSAVYLCASSLYETQYFGPGTRLLVL.